Listed here are 28 T cell receptor beta chains from one sample, sequenced in a study of blood T cell repertoires in COVID-19 (dated by TCRdb to about 2020). Libraries were constructed by the immunoSEQ multiplex PCR assay. Sourced from immuneACCESS, this table was stored by TCRdb with only in-frame sequences that have V and J called. A share of the clones is absent; for the studies checked, an unresolved V gene accounts for under half, and the remainder has no known explanation. Present in this sample are 150,000 to 200,000 clones, roughly 90% of which were seen just once. Roughly a sixth of the sample is in the top ten clones. Sequenced input: peripheral blood. Source of these receptors: a man in his fifties or sixties with active or convalescent COVID-19.

The genes are TRBV7-9 and TRBJ2-7, with 7 bases aligning to TRBD1. CDR3 length: 17 residues. CDR1 and CDR2 (germline): SEHNR, FQNEAQ (reference sequence). V shed 8 bases, J shed 4 bases, and the junction held 20 bases outside the gene matches. The CDR3 DNA reads as TGTGCCAGCCAGATAGTACAGGGGACCCCACTCCCTTACGAGCAGTACTTC. It encodes CASQIVQGTPLPYEQYF.

The J gene is TRBJ1-4, the V gene TRBV15, with D maybe TRBD1 (6 bases). Germline V gene sequence: CDR1 LNHNV, CDR2 YYDKDF (reference sequence). This CDR3 has 16 residues. V lost 1 base and J lost 0, with 9 bases in between. CDR3 residues: CATSRGDISTNEKLFF. The CDR3 nucleotides are TGTGCCACCAGCAGAGGGGACATTTCAACTAATGAAAAACTGTTTTTT.

The rearrangement joins TRBV6-5 to TRBJ1-1; no definite D call. In germline, CDR1 is MNHEY, CDR2 SVGAGI. V lost 5 bases and J 7 bases, leaving 8 bases between the germline ends. CDR3 size: 11 residues. CDR3 residues: CASSPKLEAFF. The CDR3 DNA reads TGTGCCAGCAGTCCTAAACTTGAAGCTTTCTTT.

This chain links TRBV4-1 with TRBJ1-2; the match to TRBD1 covers 8 bases. The CDR3 covers 13 residues. The V gene's germline CDR1 is MGHRA and CDR2 YSYEKL. V shed 5 bases and J 8 bases; nucleotides not matched to a gene: 7. CDR3 DNA: TGCGCCAGCAGCATACCGACAGGGGAAGGCTACACCTTC. The encoded protein is CASSIPTGEGYTF.

The chain recombines TRBV6-5 with TRBJ2-1, with 9 bases that match TRBD2. This CDR3 has 14 residues. The trim removed 5 bases at V and 7 bases at J, leaving 6 bases unmatched. Germline CDR1 MNHEY, CDR2 SVGAGI. The DNA of the CDR3 is TGTGCCAGCAGTCCACTAGCGGGTTGGAATGAGCAGTTCTTC. Protein: CASSPLAGWNEQFF.

This chain uses TRBV6-2 or TRBV6-3 with TRBJ2-5; D might be TRBD1 (6 bases). CDR3 length: 16 residues. Trimming pared 6 bases from V and 0 bases from J, leaving 17 bases between. Germline values: CDR1 MNHEY, CDR2 SVGEGT. The DNA of the CDR3 is TGTGCCAGCAGCCCTTTAGGGACAATGTACCAAGAGACCCAGTACTTC. Translating it yields CASSPLGTMYQETQYF.

V and J are TRBV5-4 and TRBJ2-5; D is uncertain. Trimming pared 0 bases from V and 4 bases from J, leaving 7 bases between. The CDR3 extends over 13 amino acids. The germline V gene encodes CDR1 SGHNT and CDR2 YYREEE (reference sequence). The CDR3 DNA follows: TGTGCCAGCAGCTTGGCCGCCGGAGAGACCCAGTACTTC. This gives the protein CASSLAAGETQYF.

V is TRBV7-9 and J is TRBJ1-2; tentative D call: TRBD1 (6 bases). V shed 2 bases and J shed 8 bases, with 18 bases lying between them. The germline V gene encodes CDR1 SEHNR and CDR2 FQNEAQ (reference sequence). The CDR3 runs to 15 residues. As DNA, the CDR3 is TGTGCCAGCAGCTTACAGCCCCGGCCACAGGGAGGCTACACCTTC. This encodes CASSLQPRPQGGYTF.

This clone showed up just a few times. The chain's CDR3 is CASSSPGANYGYTF. The CDR3 nucleotides read TGTGCCAGCAGTTCCCCGGGGGCTAACTATGGCTACACCTTC. The genes are TRBV6-5 and TRBJ1-2; possible D gene TRBD1, 5 bases. Deletions cut 4 bases from V and 0 bases from J, with 9 bases between. This CDR3 is built from 14 residues. Per the germline V gene, CDR1 is MNHEY and CDR2 is SVGAGI.

This chain uses TRBV29-1 with TRBJ1-2; the match to TRBD1 covers 7 bases. CDR3 length: 13 residues. V shed 6 bases and J 3 bases; nucleotides not matched to a gene: 7. CDR1 is SQVTM and CDR2 is ANQGSEA in the germline V gene. The DNA for the CDR3 is TGCAGCGTAAACCGAGACAGGGACTATGGCTACACCTTC. It is translated as CSVNRDRDYGYTF.

The chain uses TRBV7-9 and TRBJ2-1, with TRBD2 identical over 9 bases. Germline V gives CDR1 SEHNR, CDR2 FQNEAQ (reference sequence). J lost 2 bases, V lost 0 bases, and 2 bases had no gene match. This CDR3 contains 16 residues. As DNA, the CDR3 is TGTGCCAGCAGCTTAGCTGCGGGGGGGCCCTACAATGAGCAGTTCTTC. As protein: CASSLAAGGPYNEQFF. Full variable domain (missing parts from reference TRBV7-9 and TRBJ2-1): DTGVSQNPRHKITKRGQNVTFRCDPISEHNRLYWYRQTLGQGPEFLTYFQNEAQLEKSRLLSDRFSAERPKGSFSTLEIQRTEQGDSAMYLCASSLAAGGPYNEQFFGPGTRLTVL.

The chain couples TRBV5-1 to TRBJ1-6; weak D call: TRBD1 (5 bases). The germline gives CDR1 SGHRS, CDR2 YFSETQ. The V gene lost 0 bases and the J gene lost 9 bases, with 10 bases spanning the gap. CDR3 length equals 14 residues. This CDR3 is CASSLARAGSPLHF. CDR3 DNA: TGCGCCAGCAGCTTGGCCAGGGCAGGTTCACCCCTCCACTTT.

V and J are TRBV10-1 and TRBJ2-5, with 10 bases lining up with TRBD2. The CDR3 consists of 17 residues. With V trimmed by 3 bases and J by 3 bases, 10 bases remained unmatched. Per germline, CDR1 WNHNN and CDR2 SYGVQD (reference sequence). CDR3 residues: CASSEFSAGGSKETQYF. CDR3 nucleotide sequence: TGCGCCAGCAGTGAATTCTCAGCGGGGGGGAGTAAAGAGACCCAGTACTTC.

The chain employs TRBV6-1 and TRBJ2-1; TRBD2 might be the D (7 bases). CDR3 length: 14 amino acids. Per germline, CDR1 MNHNS and CDR2 SASEGT. Trimming removed 0 bases from V and 9 bases from J, with 12 bases in between. The CDR3 here is CASSEAGGPFEQFF. CDR3 bases: TGTGCCAGCAGTGAAGCGGGGGGGCCATTTGAGCAGTTCTTC.

This clone was seen only once. The gene calls are TRBV7-9 and TRBJ1-1; tentatively, D is TRBD1 (5 bases). The germline V gene encodes CDR1 SEHNR and CDR2 FQNEAQ (reference sequence). The V and J ends lost 7 bases and 1 base respectively, with 10 bases between them. The CDR3 covers 13 residues. The CDR3 DNA reads TGTGCCAGCACCCCCGGGGGGAACACTGAAGCTTTCTTT. Translating it yields CASTPGGNTEAFF. The full variable domain, completed using reference TRBV7-9 and TRBJ1-1, is DTGVSQNPRHKITKRGQNVTFRCDPISEHNRLYWYRQTLGQGPEFLTYFQNEAQLEKSRLLSDRFSAERPKGSFSTLEIQRTEQGDSAMYLCASTPGGNTEAFFGQGTRLTVV.

This clone was detected a few times. The V gene is TRBV7-9, the J gene TRBJ1-4, with a possible D match to TRBD1 (6 bases). Trimming took 10 bases from V and 7 from J, leaving 28 bases between them. Germline V CDR1 and CDR2: SEHNR, FQNEAQ (reference sequence). This CDR3 has 17 amino acids. This CDR3 is CATPLGADRPAVEKLFF. For the CDR3, the DNA is TGTGCCACCCCCCTAGGAGCAGACAGGCCGGCTGTTGAAAAACTGTTTTTT.

CDR3 nucleotides: TGCGCCAGCAGCCAAGATCTCGCCCAGGGGGCTACTATGAACACTGAAGCTTTCTTT. The encoded protein is CASSQDLAQGATMNTEAFF. The chain has TRBV4-1 and TRBJ1-1, with 8 bases fitting TRBD1. Germline V CDR1 and CDR2: MGHRA, YSYEKL. With V trimmed by 0 bases and J by 0 bases, 12 bases remained unmatched. CDR3 length: 19 residues.

This clone occurred once. V and J are TRBV9 and TRBJ1-4; weak D call: TRBD1 (5 bases). With 0 bases removed from V and 4 bases from J, the gap between germline ends came to 13 bases. CDR1 is SGDLS and CDR2 is YYNGEE in the germline V gene. This CDR3 spans 16 amino acids. CDR3 coding DNA: TGTGCCAGCAGCGTAGGATCAACGACAGATAATGAAAAACTGTTTTTT. The encoded protein is CASSVGSTTDNEKLFF.

This clone appeared a single time. This chain joins TRBV3-1 (or the pseudogene TRBV3-2) and TRBJ2-7; 9 bases match TRBD2. The V segment lost 0 bases and the J segment 2 bases; nucleotides outside the gene matches: 2. Germline assignment: CDR1 LGHDT and CDR2 YNNKEL (reference sequence). This CDR3 comprises 15 residues. The CDR3 here is CASSQEASGAYEQYF. The CDR3 bases are TGTGCCAGCAGCCAAGAGGCTAGCGGGGCCTACGAGCAGTACTTC.

The genes are TRBV27 and TRBJ1-2; 12 nucleotides align to TRBD1. The CDR3 totals 15 residues. The germline CDR1 and CDR2 sequences are MNHEY and SMNVEV (reference sequence). Trimming took 5 bases from V and 7 from J; bases not matched to a gene: 8. In nucleotides, the CDR3 is TGTGCCAGCAGTCCTGGGACAGGGGGCAGTTTTGGCTACACCTTC. Amino acids: CASSPGTGGSFGYTF.

The J gene is TRBJ2-3, the V gene TRBV10-3; 7 bases fit TRBD2. Looked up from germline, CDR1 is ENHRY and CDR2 is SYGVKD. J was trimmed by 0 bases and V by 0 bases; bases with no gene match: 6. The CDR3 loop spans 17 amino acids. CDR3 loop: CAISESTKAGSTDTQYF. For the CDR3, the DNA is TGTGCCATCAGTGAGTCGACAAAAGCGGGAAGCACAGATACGCAGTATTTT.

This chain connects TRBV12-3 or TRBV12-4 to TRBJ1-1; D is possibly TRBD1 (5 bases). This CDR3 is built from 13 residues. Trimming cost V 7 bases and J 1 base, with 10 bases left between them. DNA for the CDR3: TGTGCCAGCATCGGGAGGGGGAACACTGAAGCTTTCTTT. Amino acids: CASIGRGNTEAFF.

This chain uses TRBV24-1 with TRBJ2-3; 7 nucleotides align to TRBD1. V was pared by 3 bases and J by 3 bases, with 8 bases of the junction left unmatched. The germline gives CDR1 KGHDR, CDR2 SFDVKD. This CDR3 has 16 amino acids. The CDR3 nucleotides read TGTGCCACCAGTGATCCGACAGGGTCTGGGACAGATACGCAGTATTTT. It is translated as CATSDPTGSGTDTQYF.

The rearrangement links TRBV5-1 to TRBJ1-1; no clear D. V lost 0 bases to trimming and J lost 1 base, with 10 bases between them. The germline V gene encodes CDR1 SGHRS and CDR2 YFSETQ. The CDR3 has 15 residues. In DNA, the CDR3 is TGCGCCAGCAGCTTGGGGCGGGCCGGGAACACTGAAGCTTTCTTT. Its protein product is CASSLGRAGNTEAFF.

The sample holds one count of this clone. This chain joins TRBV20-1 and TRBJ1-4; 10 nucleotides align to TRBD1. The CDR3 covers 13 residues. Germline CDR1 and CDR2: DFQATT and SNEGSKA (reference sequence). Trimming took 3 bases from V and 8 from J; bases not matched to a gene: 3. The CDR3 sequence is CSASRDRGEKLFF. In DNA, the CDR3 is TGCAGTGCTAGTCGGGACAGGGGCGAAAAACTGTTTTTT.

Regarding this clone: This specimen includes other DNA sequences encoding the same CDR3. The V and J genes are TRBV18 and TRBJ1-4; D is unresolved. The CDR3 runs 15 residues. CDR1 is KGHSH and CDR2 is LQKENI in the germline V gene. Trimming stripped 0 bases from V and 0 bases from J, with 5 bases between. CDR3 in amino acids: CASSPPPATNEKLFF. The CDR3 DNA reads TGTGCCAGCTCACCACCGCCAGCAACTAATGAAAAACTGTTTTTT.

The rearrangement joins TRBV3-1 (or the pseudogene TRBV3-2) to TRBJ2-3, with 13 bases fitting TRBD2. Germline CDR1 LGHDT, CDR2 YNNKEL (reference sequence). Trimming at V came to 4 bases and at J to 0 bases, leaving 13 bases not matched to a gene. The CDR3 extends over 20 amino acids. The CDR3 nucleotides are TGTGCCAGCAGCCTCGTAGGACTAGCGGGAGCGATACATAGCACAGATACGCAGTATTTT. Its protein is CASSLVGLAGAIHSTDTQYF.

The chain has TRBV11-3 and TRBJ2-1; 11 bases fit TRBD1. V shed 0 bases, J shed 8 bases, and the junction held 6 bases outside the gene matches. CDR3 length: 16 residues. The germline CDR1 and CDR2 sequences are SGHNT and YENEEA. The CDR3 loop is CASSLESGTGGHEQFF. The CDR3 DNA reads TGTGCCAGCAGCTTAGAGTCAGGGACAGGGGGACATGAGCAGTTCTTC.